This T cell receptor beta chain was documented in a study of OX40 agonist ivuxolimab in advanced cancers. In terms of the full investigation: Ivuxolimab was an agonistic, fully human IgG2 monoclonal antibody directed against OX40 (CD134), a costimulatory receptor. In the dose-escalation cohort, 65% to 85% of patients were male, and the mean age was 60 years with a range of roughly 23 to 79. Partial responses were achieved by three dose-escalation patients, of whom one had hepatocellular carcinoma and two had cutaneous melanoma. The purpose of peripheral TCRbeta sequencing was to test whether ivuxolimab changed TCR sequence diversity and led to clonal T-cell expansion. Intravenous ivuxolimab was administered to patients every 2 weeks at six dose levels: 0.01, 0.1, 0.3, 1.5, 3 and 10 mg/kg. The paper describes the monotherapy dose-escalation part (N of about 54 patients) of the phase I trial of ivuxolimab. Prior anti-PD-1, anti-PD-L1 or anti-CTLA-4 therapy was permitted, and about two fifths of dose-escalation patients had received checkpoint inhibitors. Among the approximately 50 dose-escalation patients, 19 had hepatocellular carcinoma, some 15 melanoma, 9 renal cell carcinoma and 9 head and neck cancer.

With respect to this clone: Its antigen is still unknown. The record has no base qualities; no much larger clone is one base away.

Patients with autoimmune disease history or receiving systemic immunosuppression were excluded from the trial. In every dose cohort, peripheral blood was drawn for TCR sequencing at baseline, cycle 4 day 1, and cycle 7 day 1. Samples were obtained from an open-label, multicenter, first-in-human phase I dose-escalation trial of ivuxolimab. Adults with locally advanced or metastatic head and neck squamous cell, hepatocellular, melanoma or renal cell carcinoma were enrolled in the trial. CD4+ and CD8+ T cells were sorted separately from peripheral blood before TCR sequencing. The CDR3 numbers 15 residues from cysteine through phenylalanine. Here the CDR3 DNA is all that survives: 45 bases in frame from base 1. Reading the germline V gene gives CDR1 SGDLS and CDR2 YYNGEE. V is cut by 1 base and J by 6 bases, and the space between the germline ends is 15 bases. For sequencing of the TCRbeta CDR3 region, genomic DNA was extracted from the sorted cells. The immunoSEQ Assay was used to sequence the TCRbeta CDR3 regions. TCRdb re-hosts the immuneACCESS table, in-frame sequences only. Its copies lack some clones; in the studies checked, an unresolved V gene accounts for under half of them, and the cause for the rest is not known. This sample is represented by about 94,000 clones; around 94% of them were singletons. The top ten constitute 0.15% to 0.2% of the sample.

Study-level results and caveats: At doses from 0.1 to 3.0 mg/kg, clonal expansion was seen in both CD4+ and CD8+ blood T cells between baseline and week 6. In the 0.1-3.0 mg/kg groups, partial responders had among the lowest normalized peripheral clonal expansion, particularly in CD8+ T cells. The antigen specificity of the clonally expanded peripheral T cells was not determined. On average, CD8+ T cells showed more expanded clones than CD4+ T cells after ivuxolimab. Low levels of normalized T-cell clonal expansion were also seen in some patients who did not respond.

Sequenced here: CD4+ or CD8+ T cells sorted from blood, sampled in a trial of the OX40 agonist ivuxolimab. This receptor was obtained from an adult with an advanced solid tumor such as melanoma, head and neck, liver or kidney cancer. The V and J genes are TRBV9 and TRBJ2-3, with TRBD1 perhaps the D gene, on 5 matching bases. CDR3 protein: CASSVSQGRQDTQYF. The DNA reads TGTGCCAGCAGCGTATCGCAGGGTCGGCAGGATACGCAGTATTTT.